The clone carrying this T cell receptor (beta chain) showed up many times. Its target is unknown. Donors, healthy HIV-negative adults, lacked recent acute infections or vaccinations. Every immunoSEQ plate was one replicate of a subset's evenly spread DNA. Study processing details: Sequence data from immunoSEQ were junction-only and lacked quality scores; consequently, filtering differed. TCRdb's copy holds only in-frame clones and misses some; the assay was immunoSEQ multiplex PCR. V and J calls and clone size are as listed in that table; D and trimming were resolved from the DNA. The sample carries some 1 million clones, about 75% recorded once. Trimming removed 5 bases from V and 14 bases from J, with 16 bases in between. The CDR3 contains 13 residues. In germline, CDR1 is MNHNS, CDR2 SASEGT. This sample is part of a study of shared clonotypes between healthy human individuals. Findings and limits, study-wide: Estimated richness values were generally larger in naive subsets than in memory subsets.

Sequenced sample: memory CD4+ T cells sorted from blood. Subset defined: CD45RA-negative fraction. The clonotype comes from a man aged 18 to 29 in good health. The chain carries TRBV6-1 and TRBJ1-6, with D possibly matching TRBD1 (5 bases). CDR3: CASSTEGLAALHF. The CDR3 DNA follows: TGTGCCAGCAGTACCGAGGGGTTGGCGGCCCTCCACTTT.